The 12 T cell receptor beta chains listed next were all sequenced from one sample in a study of Ad26.COV2.S vaccination and SARS-CoV-2 variants. TCRdb's copy holds only in-frame clones and misses some; the assay was immunoSEQ multiplex PCR. The top ten clones hold approximately 5.9% of a sample with 300,000 to 350,000 clones, approximately 90% of them seen once. The treatment here: around 19 received Ad26.COV2.S at low or high dose, single or two shots; about 5 received placebo; per-sample allocation not given. Sampling occurred on day 63 after the first vaccine or placebo injection. The sample was peripheral blood, taken in a trial of Ad26.COV2.S vaccine versus placebo. The receptors shown here come from a person aged 18-60 years who received the Ad26.COV2.S COVID-19 vaccine or a placebo.

This rearrangement joins TRBV10-3 to TRBJ2-2; 11 bases agree with TRBD1. V gave up 8 bases and J gave up 6 bases; unmatched junction bases: 2. Looked up from germline, CDR1 is ENHRY and CDR2 is SYGVKD. The CDR3 sequence is 13 residues long. The CDR3 nucleotides read TGTGCCATCTCGGGACAGGGGGCCGGGGAGCTGTTTTTT. It translates to CAISGQGAGELFF.

This chain uses TRBV11-2 with TRBJ2-3; D perhaps matches TRBD1 (5 bases). This CDR3 comprises 15 residues. V gave up 3 bases and J gave up 1 base, with 11 bases separating them. CDR1 is SGHAT and CDR2 is FQNNGV in the germline V gene. CDR3 nucleotides: TGTGCCAGCAGCTTGTTGACAGCTCGCACAGATACGCAGTATTTT. This encodes CASSLLTARTDTQYF.

The genes are TRBV27 and TRBJ1-3, with 7 bases that match TRBD1. Germline CDR1 is MNHEY and CDR2 is SMNVEV (reference sequence). J lost 5 bases, V lost 5 bases, and 9 bases had no gene match. There are 15 residues in the CDR3. CDR3 sequence (DNA): TGTGCCAGCAGTCCAACCGCGGACAGGAGAAACACCATATATTTT. This gives the protein CASSPTADRRNTIYF.

This clone was seen more than once but under ten times. The chain carries TRBV5-1 and TRBJ1-3; D is unclear. The V gene lost 0 bases and the J gene lost 4 bases, with 17 bases spanning the gap. Germline V gives CDR1 SGHRS, CDR2 YFSETQ. This CDR3 is 17 amino acids long. DNA for the CDR3: TGCGCCAGCAGCTTGGACCTTCTTCGGGATTCGGGAAACACCATATATTTT. Protein: CASSLDLLRDSGNTIYF.

The rearrangement joins TRBV11-3 to TRBJ2-1; D is perhaps TRBD2 (7 bases). The CDR3 spans 16 residues. Trimming removed 5 bases from V and 6 bases from J, with 20 bases in between. Germline CDR1 is SGHNT and CDR2 is YENEEA. The CDR3 region has the DNA TGTGCCAGCAGCCCGAGATCACAGGGCGGGGGCAATGAGCAGTTCTTC. Translated, it gives CASSPRSQGGGNEQFF.

The chain joins TRBV19 to TRBJ1-4; D is ambiguous. The ends were cut back, 3 bases at V and 0 bases at J, with 5 bases in the middle. CDR3 length: 14 amino acids. Germline V gives CDR1 LNHDA, CDR2 SQIVND (reference sequence). The CDR3 is CASSMRATNEKLFF. The CDR3 DNA reads TGTGCCAGTAGTATGCGTGCAACTAATGAAAAACTGTTTTTT.

The chain recombines TRBV4-3 with TRBJ2-2; D ambiguous. Germline-derived CDR1 and CDR2 are LGHNA and YSLEER. The CDR3 contains 15 residues. Trimming took off 6 bases at V and 2 bases at J, with 13 bases between the two ends. Written as DNA, the CDR3 is TGCGCCAGCAGTCGAGAAGAACTTAACACCGGGGAGCTGTTTTTT. Protein: CASSREELNTGELFF.

CDR3 in DNA: TGCGCCAGCAGCTTGTCTGGGGTCGTCCGGGGGGGCACCGGGGAGCTGTTTTTT. This encodes CASSLSGVVRGGTGELFF. J is TRBJ2-2 and V is TRBV5-1, with TRBD2 matching over 8 bases. The V and J ends lost 1 base and 4 bases, in that order; junction bases with no gene match: 12. This CDR3 is built from 18 residues. Germline V gives CDR1 SGHRS, CDR2 YFSETQ. Full variable domain (rest looked up from reference TRBV5-1 and TRBJ2-2): KAGVTQTPRYLIKTRGQQVTLSCSPISGHRSVSWYQQTPGQGLQFLFEYFSETQRNKGNFPGRFSGRQFSNSRSEMNVSTLELGDSALYLCASSLSGVVRGGTGELFFGEGSRLTVL.

This chain links TRBV29-1 with TRBJ2-7; D is possibly TRBD1 (5 bases). Trimming took off 4 bases at V and 3 bases at J, with 22 bases between the two ends. The CDR3 length is 16 residues. The V gene's germline CDR1 is SQVTM and CDR2 ANQGSEA. CDR3 in DNA: TGCAGCGTTGGGATGATCATAGGGGTCCGCCGCTACGAGCAGTACTTC. This codes for CSVGMIIGVRRYEQYF.

V and J are TRBV3-1 (or the pseudogene TRBV3-2) and TRBJ2-3; D unclear. The length of the CDR3 is 14 residues. Germline V gives CDR1 LGHDT, CDR2 YNNKEL (reference sequence). V lost 0 bases to trimming and J lost 2 bases, with 6 bases between them. CDR3 residues: CASSQDLDTDTQYF. In DNA form, the CDR3 reads TGTGCCAGCAGCCAAGATCTCGACACAGATACGCAGTATTTT.

The J gene is TRBJ2-1, the V gene TRBV6-2 or TRBV6-3; D gene ambiguous. This CDR3 comprises 15 residues. Germline-derived CDR1 and CDR2 are MNHEY and SVGEGT. V lost 5 bases and J 0 bases, leaving 11 bases between the germline ends. The CDR3 nucleotides read TGTGCCAGCAGTCCCTCGGGTTACTCCTACAATGAGCAGTTCTTC. Amino acid sequence: CASSPSGYSYNEQFF.

This sequence joins TRBV9 and TRBJ1-1; D is ambiguous. The V and J ends lost 5 bases and 7 bases respectively, with 18 bases between them. Germline V gene data show CDR1 as SGDLS and CDR2 as YYNGEE. The CDR3 spans 14 residues. CDR3: CASRETTAVGEAFF. CDR3 in DNA: TGTGCCAGCAGAGAAACAACAGCAGTCGGTGAAGCTTTCTTT.